This T cell receptor (beta chain) appears in the sequencing data of a study of Graves' ophthalmopathy and Graves' hyperthyroidism. The sample holds many counts of this clonotype. The sequenced template was RNA, covering the TCR beta CDR3 region. HTBI primers served in a first-round RT-PCR, which a second-round multiplex PCR followed. TCRdb itself ran the multiplex PCR reads through MiXCR, one entry per CDR3 protein. Altogether 1 million to 1.3 million distinct CDR3 sequences are present, roughly two fifths being singletons, with the ten largest covering 11%. Trimming cost V 4 bases and J 5 bases, with 12 bases left between them. CDR3 length equals 14 residues. CDR1 and CDR2 from the germline V gene are LNHDA and SQIVND (reference sequence).

Sample: peripheral blood or thyroid tissue (not recorded which). This clonotype was sampled from an adult man with Graves' hyperthyroidism. The chain employs TRBV19 and TRBJ1-5, with D uncertain. CDR3 nucleotide sequence: TGTGCCAGTAGTAATGACTTAGGCGATCAGCCCCAGCATTTT. Translating gives CASSNDLGDQPQHF.